A single T cell receptor beta chain is shown here with its context. The record originates from a study of blood T cell repertoires in COVID-19. Study context: Acute and convalescent COVID-19 samples came from the United States, Italy and Spain. Sources were T cells, B-cell-depleted T cells, or PBMCs; the material itself was cDNA or gDNA.

Germline CDR1 reads GTSNPN; CDR2 reads SVGIG (reference sequence). The CDR3 consists of 14 residues. The V end was cut by 3 bases, the J end by 6 bases, with 17 bases between. Per the original methods: Scientists estimated how many nucleated cells there were by amplifying reference gene primers. Clones were sequenced by immunoSEQ multiplex PCR, and TCRdb holds only the in-frame ones, with some missing. Clonal size and the V and J genes are those of that table, whereas D and trimming came from the DNA. The sample holds around 270,000 clones, around 89% seen once. This clonotype was sampled from a man in his forties or fifties with acute or convalescent COVID-19. The sequenced sample was peripheral blood. The rearrangement links TRBV30 to TRBJ1-1; weak D call: TRBD1 (5 bases). CDR3: CAWRGDRERAEAFF. The DNA for the CDR3 is TGTGCCTGGAGGGGTGACAGAGAAAGGGCTGAAGCTTTCTTT. Combining the CDR3 with reference TRBV30 and TRBJ1-1 gives the whole variable domain SQTIHQWPATLVQPVGSPLSLECTVEGTSNPNLYWYRQAAGRGLQLLFYSVGIGQISSEVPQNLSASRPQDRQFILSSKKLLLSDSGFYLCAWRGDRERAEAFFGQGTRLTVV.